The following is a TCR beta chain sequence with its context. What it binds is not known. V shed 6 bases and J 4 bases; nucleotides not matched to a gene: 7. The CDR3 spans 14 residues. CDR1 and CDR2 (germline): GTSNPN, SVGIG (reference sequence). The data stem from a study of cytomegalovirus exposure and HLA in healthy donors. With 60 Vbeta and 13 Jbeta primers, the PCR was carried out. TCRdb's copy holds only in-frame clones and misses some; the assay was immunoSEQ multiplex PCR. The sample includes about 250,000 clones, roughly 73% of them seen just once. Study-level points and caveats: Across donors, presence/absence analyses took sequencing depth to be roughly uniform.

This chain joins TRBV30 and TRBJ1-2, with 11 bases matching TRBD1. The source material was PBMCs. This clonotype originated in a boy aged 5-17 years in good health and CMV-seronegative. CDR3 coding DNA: TGTGCCTGCCAGGGACAGGGGGATCCCTATGGCTACACCTTC. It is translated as CACQGQGDPYGYTF.